What follows are 25 T cell receptor beta chains derived from one specimen sequenced in a study of CD8+ T cells in alopecia areata. cDNA prepared by RNA extraction and subsequent reverse transcription served as the template for sequencing. Assay: immunoSEQ multiplex PCR; the TCRdb copy retains only in-frame clones and omits some. The data show about 130,000 clones, roughly 50% seen once. The sequencing here drew on CD4+ T cells sorted from blood, taken at week 0. These receptors were obtained from a human donor with alopecia areata.

In nucleotides, the CDR3 is TGCAGCGTTGTAGGAGGACAGGGGCGCACAGATACGCAGTATTTT. Its protein product is CSVVGGQGRTDTQYF. The rearrangement uses TRBV29-1 and TRBJ2-3; 9 nucleotides line up with TRBD1. The CDR3 totals 15 residues. Germline-derived CDR1 and CDR2 are SQVTM and ANQGSEA. Trimming took 4 bases from V and 1 from J; bases not matched to a gene: 6.

The rearrangement joins TRBV27 to TRBJ1-2; 10 bases agree with TRBD1. CDR3 length equals 15 residues. CDR1 and CDR2 (germline): MNHEY, SMNVEV (reference sequence). V lost 5 bases and J lost 8; bases outside the gene matches: 11. In DNA form, the CDR3 reads TGTGCCAGCAGTCGAACTGACAGGGGGCGCCGGGGCTACACCTTC. Protein: CASSRTDRGRRGYTF.

V is TRBV29-1 and J is TRBJ2-7; weak D call: TRBD2 (6 bases). The CDR3 sequence is 15 residues long. The ends were cut back, 0 bases at V and 2 bases at J, with 14 bases in the middle. The germline gives CDR1 SQVTM, CDR2 ANQGSEA. The CDR3: CSVEDRARGTYEQYF. CDR3 bases: TGCAGCGTTGAAGATAGGGCGCGGGGAACCTACGAGCAGTACTTC.

This sequence joins TRBV29-1 and TRBJ1-1, with D perhaps matching TRBD1 (5 bases). The CDR3 has 15 residues. V was cut by 6 bases and J by 0 bases, with 17 bases left in between. The germline gives CDR1 SQVTM, CDR2 ANQGSEA. The CDR3 sequence is CSVTGGTRMNTEAFF. DNA for the CDR3: TGCAGCGTAACTGGAGGGACCCGCATGAACACTGAAGCTTTCTTT.

This sequence joins TRBV7-9 and TRBJ2-1; TRBD1 or TRBD2 may be the D gene (5 bases each). This CDR3 is built from 17 residues. Germline CDR1 SEHNR, CDR2 FQNEAQ (reference sequence). V lost 0 bases, J lost 0 bases, and 12 bases lay in between. CDR3 bases: TGTGCCAGCAGCTTAGCCCGGGGCCAAAGCTCCTACAATGAGCAGTTCTTC. Protein sequence: CASSLARGQSSYNEQFF. Filled out from reference TRBV7-9 and TRBJ2-1, the complete variable domain reads DTGVSQNPRHKITKRGQNVTFRCDPISEHNRLYWYRQTLGQGPEFLTYFQNEAQLEKSRLLSDRFSAERPKGSFSTLEIQRTEQGDSAMYLCASSLARGQSSYNEQFFGPGTRLTVL.

This clone was counted only a few times. V and J are TRBV4-1 and TRBJ2-2; D may be TRBD2 (6 bases). V dropped 2 bases and J dropped 1 base, with 8 bases sitting between them. CDR1 is MGHRA and CDR2 is YSYEKL in the germline V gene. The CDR3 sequence is 15 residues long. CDR3 sequence: CASSQPTRNTGELFF. The CDR3 DNA sequence: TGCGCCAGCAGCCAACCGACTAGGAACACCGGGGAGCTGTTTTTT.

This clone appeared a few times. The genes are TRBV5-1 and TRBJ2-5; 10 positions agree with TRBD1. The end of the DNA fits TRBJ2-7 better, so the J call may be wrong. The CDR3 runs 16 residues. CDR1 SGHRS and CDR2 YFSETQ come from the germline V gene. CDR3 sequence: CASSPMGQGLPYEQYF. The CDR3 DNA reads TGCGCCAGCAGCCCCATGGGACAGGGGCTCCCCTACGAGCAGTACTTC.

This clone was observed a handful of times. The chain has TRBV7-2 and TRBJ2-1, with D maybe TRBD1 (7 bases). CDR1 is SGHTA and CDR2 is FQGNSA in the germline V gene. Trimming removed 5 bases at V and 1 base at J, with 12 bases between. This CDR3 is 15 amino acids long. The CDR3 is CASSPQGGSYNEQFF. The CDR3 DNA sequence: TGTGCCAGCAGCCCCCAGGGGGGTTCCTACAATGAGCAGTTCTTC. The variable domain in full, with the rest retrieved from reference TRBV7-2 and TRBJ2-1, is GAGVSQSPSNKVTEKGKDVELRCDPISGHTALYWYRQSLGQGLEFLIYFQGNSAPDKSGLPSDRFSAERTGGSVSTLTIQRTQQEDSAVYLCASSPQGGSYNEQFFGPGTRLTVL.

This clone was seen a few times. The chain combines TRBV5-1 with TRBJ2-3, with D tentatively TRBD1 (5 bases). Germline values: CDR1 SGHRS, CDR2 YFSETQ. V was trimmed by 4 bases and J by 2 bases, leaving 11 bases between them. The CDR3 has 14 residues. The CDR3 protein is CASSLEGATDTQYF. The CDR3 DNA reads TGCGCCAGCAGCCTTGAAGGGGCCACAGATACGCAGTATTTT.

This chain uses TRBV2 with TRBJ2-7; 11 bases are a match to TRBD2. Germline V lookup: CDR1 SNHLY, CDR2 FYNNEI. The CDR3 totals 16 residues. V shed 3 bases and J 1 base; nucleotides not matched to a gene: 5. CDR3 protein: CASSDSGGVMSYEQYF. CDR3 bases: TGTGCCAGCAGTGATAGCGGGGGGGTGATGTCCTACGAGCAGTACTTC.

J is TRBJ2-7 and V is TRBV6-6; maybe TRBD1 (5 bases). The CDR3 has 12 amino acids. The V gene lost 11 bases and the J gene lost 2 bases, with 13 bases spanning the gap. CDR1 is MNHNY and CDR2 is SVGAGI in the germline V gene (reference sequence). The CDR3 is CAGSVGAYEQYF. As DNA, the CDR3 is TGTGCCGGAAGTGTAGGGGCCTACGAGCAGTACTTC.

The chain is built from TRBV5-4 and TRBJ2-5; TRBD1 agrees at 7 bases. CDR3 length equals 15 residues. The germline V gene has CDR1 SGHNT and CDR2 YYREEE (reference sequence). V shed 0 bases and J 5 bases; nucleotides not matched to a gene: 7. The CDR3 is CASSLATGNGETQYF. CDR3 nucleotide sequence: TGTGCCAGCAGCTTGGCGACAGGGAATGGTGAGACCCAGTACTTC.

As regards this clone: Other DNA sequences in this sample translate to the same CDR3. The V gene is TRBV29-1, the J gene TRBJ2-5, with D possibly TRBD2 on 5 matching bases. V was pared by 4 bases and J by 5 bases, with 11 bases between. The germline gives CDR1 SQVTM, CDR2 ANQGSEA. The CDR3 is 12 amino acids. CDR3 nucleotides: TGCAGCGTTGTGGCAGGCGGGGAGACCCAGTACTTC. It translates to CSVVAGGETQYF.

The genes are TRBV14 and TRBJ2-3, with no clear D. The V end lost 2 bases, the J end lost 2 bases, and 11 bases lay between the germline ends. In germline, CDR1 is SGHDN, CDR2 FVKESK. The CDR3 extends over 15 amino acids. CDR3 DNA sequence: TGTGCCAGCAGCCAAAGACTGACGATCACAGATACGCAGTATTTT. Amino acid sequence: CASSQRLTITDTQYF.

This chain connects TRBV25-1 to TRBJ2-5; maybe TRBD1 (5 bases). Germline V gene data show CDR1 as MGHDK and CDR2 as SYGVNS. The CDR3 contains 14 residues. V lost 4 bases and J lost 4, with 13 bases in between. The CDR3 DNA reads as TGTGCCAGCAGTGCAGCAGGGTATAGAGAGACCCAGTACTTC. Protein sequence: CASSAAGYRETQYF.

The V call is TRBV7-9, the J call TRBJ1-1; 7 nucleotides line up with TRBD1. J gave up 0 bases and V 3 bases, and 1 base lay outside the gene matches. The V gene's germline CDR1 is SEHNR and CDR2 FQNEAQ (reference sequence). The CDR3 has 14 amino acids. The CDR3 here is CASSFTGVNTEAFF. For the CDR3, the DNA is TGTGCCAGCAGCTTCACAGGGGTGAACACTGAAGCTTTCTTT.

The chain links TRBV29-1 to TRBJ1-1, with TRBD1 matching 9 bases. The CDR3 sequence is 14 residues long. Germline V lookup: CDR1 SQVTM, CDR2 ANQGSEA. V was pared by 4 bases and J by 6 bases, with 9 bases of the junction left unmatched. The CDR3 is CSVVGDRDFAEAFF. CDR3 bases: TGCAGCGTTGTAGGGGACAGGGATTTTGCTGAAGCTTTCTTT.

V and J are TRBV7-9 and TRBJ2-4; possibly TRBD2 for D (5 bases). Trimming pared 4 bases from V and 7 bases from J, leaving 8 bases between. Germline CDR1 reads SEHNR; CDR2 reads FQNEAQ (reference sequence). CDR3 length: 12 amino acids. For the CDR3, the DNA is TGTGCCAGCAGCTCCGAGGGTAACATTCAGTACTTC. It codes for CASSSEGNIQYF.

This clone appeared a few times. V is TRBV11-3 and J is TRBJ1-5; D is unresolved. The CDR3 totals 13 residues. The germline V and J ends were trimmed by 5 bases and 4 bases, with 9 bases remaining between them. Germline V gene sequence: CDR1 SGHNT, CDR2 YENEEA. The CDR3 coding sequence is TGTGCCAGCAGCCTAGCCCCTAATCAGCCCCAGCATTTT. This sequence encodes CASSLAPNQPQHF.

The chain has TRBV5-1 and TRBJ2-5, with 12 bases matching TRBD2. CDR1 and CDR2 (germline): SGHRS, YFSETQ. V lost 3 bases to trimming and J lost 2 bases; unmatched junction nucleotides: 2. This CDR3 region has 15 residues. CDR3 protein: CASSSGLAGQETQYF. CDR3 DNA: TGCGCCAGCAGCTCCGGACTAGCGGGGCAAGAGACCCAGTACTTC.

This clone has only a few counts. CDR3 protein: CASSPGPGDQPQHF. For the CDR3, the DNA is TGTGCCAGCTCTCCCGGACCGGGGGATCAGCCCCAGCATTTT. The chain joins TRBV18 to TRBJ1-5; D is perhaps TRBD1 (5 bases). The CDR3 loop spans 14 amino acids. The V gene lost 6 bases and the J gene lost 5 bases, with 14 bases spanning the gap. CDR1 and CDR2 from the germline V gene are KGHSH and LQKENI.

The V gene is TRBV29-1, the J gene TRBJ1-1; the match to TRBD1 covers 7 bases. CDR1 is SQVTM, CDR2 ANQGSEA, per germline. This CDR3 spans 13 amino acids. V was clipped by 4 bases and J by 1 base; unmatched bases: 3. CDR3 in amino acids: CSVGRQGNTEAFF. The CDR3 region has the DNA TGCAGCGTTGGGAGACAGGGGAACACTGAAGCTTTCTTT. Together with reference TRBV29-1 and TRBJ1-1, the CDR3 gives the full variable domain: SAVISQKPSRDICQRGTSLTIQCQVDSQVTMMFWYRQQPGQSLTLIATANQGSEATYESGFVIDKFPISRPNLTFSTLTVSNMSPEDSSIYLCSVGRQGNTEAFFGQGTRLTVV.

The table lists this clone with a few counts. V and J are TRBV29-1 and TRBJ1-5; the D gene is possibly TRBD1 (5 bases). V was shortened by 4 bases and J by 1 base, with 11 bases between the two germline ends. The CDR3 sequence is 14 residues long. In germline, CDR1 is SQVTM, CDR2 ANQGSEA. The CDR3 bases are TGCAGCGTTGCCCCCGGGGGAAGCAATCAGCCCCAGCATTTT. Protein sequence: CSVAPGGSNQPQHF.

This clone was seen a single time. The same CDR3 is also encoded by other DNA sequences in this sample. The V and J genes are TRBV29-1 and TRBJ2-7, with D perhaps TRBD1 (5 bases). The V gene lost 3 bases and the J gene lost 5 bases, with 11 bases spanning the gap. CDR1 SQVTM and CDR2 ANQGSEA come from the germline V gene. The CDR3 totals 12 residues. CDR3 nucleotide sequence: TGCAGCGTTGAGGGCCAGGGCCACGAGCAGTACTTC. This encodes CSVEGQGHEQYF.

V and J are TRBV25-1 and TRBJ2-5, with 7 nucleotides matching TRBD2. Germline trimming cut 4 bases from V and 5 bases from J; bases unmatched to any gene: 10. Germline V gene sequence: CDR1 MGHDK, CDR2 SYGVNS. The CDR3 runs 15 residues. The CDR3 reads CASSGPWWGGETQYF. DNA for the CDR3: TGTGCCAGCAGTGGCCCTTGGTGGGGAGGGGAGACCCAGTACTTC.